These 27 T cell receptor beta chains originate from one sample sequenced in a study of blood T cell repertoires in COVID-19. Sequencing used immunoSEQ multiplex PCR; TCRdb keeps in-frame clones, though not all of them. The data contain 200,000 or so clones, about 90% of them singletons. Sequenced: peripheral blood. These receptors all come from a man aged 30 to 45 with COVID-19, enrolled during active disease.

This chain connects TRBV7-2 to TRBJ1-5, with TRBD1 identical over 7 bases. Germline CDR1 and CDR2: SGHTA and FQGNSA. Trimming took 6 bases from V and 2 from J; bases not matched to a gene: 7. This CDR3 spans 15 amino acids. The CDR3 DNA follows: TGTGCCAGCAGTCGAGACAGGGCCGGCAATCAGCCCCAGCATTTT. Translated, it gives CASSRDRAGNQPQHF.

J is TRBJ2-7 and V is TRBV19; TRBD1 matches 9 bases. The CDR3 runs 13 residues. J lost 6 bases, V lost 5 bases, and 5 bases had no gene match. The germline V gene encodes CDR1 LNHDA and CDR2 SQIVND (reference sequence). CDR3 loop: CASSGTGLGEQYF. DNA of the CDR3: TGTGCCAGTAGTGGGACAGGGTTGGGCGAGCAGTACTTC.

The chain recombines TRBV15 with TRBJ1-6; 7 nucleotides line up with TRBD1. Trimming took 0 bases from V and 10 from J; bases not matched to a gene: 6. Germline loops: CDR1 LNHNV, CDR2 YYDKDF (reference sequence). The CDR3 covers 15 residues. The CDR3 is CATSREKGAGSPLHF. In nucleotides, the CDR3 is TGTGCCACCAGCAGAGAAAAGGGGGCGGGATCACCCCTCCACTTT.

This chain links TRBV7-3 with TRBJ1-6; D possibly corresponds to TRBD1 (6 bases). Trimming took 2 bases from V and 5 from J, leaving 7 bases between them. The CDR3 has 14 amino acids. Germline loops: CDR1 SGHTA, CDR2 FQGTGA. The CDR3 spells CASSLSGDNSPLHF. In nucleotides, the CDR3 is TGTGCCAGCAGCTTATCAGGGGATAATTCACCCCTCCACTTT.

The CDR3: CASSSWTSGRAETWAKNIQYF. For the CDR3, the DNA is TGTGCCAGCAGTTCCTGGACTAGCGGGAGGGCCGAGACTTGGGCCAAAAACATTCAGTACTTC. This rearrangement joins TRBV27 to TRBJ2-4, with TRBD2 identical over 15 bases. J gave up 1 base and V 4 bases, and 14 bases lay outside the gene matches. This CDR3 spans 21 amino acids. CDR1 is MNHEY, CDR2 SMNVEV, per germline (reference sequence).

The rearrangement uses TRBV7-2 and TRBJ1-3; D is uncertain. V was shortened by 7 bases and J by 0 bases, with 10 bases between the two germline ends. This CDR3 comprises 14 residues. Looked up from germline, CDR1 is SGHTA and CDR2 is FQGNSA. CDR3 sequence reads: CASTLDISGNTIYF. CDR3 DNA sequence: TGTGCCAGCACCCTCGACATCTCTGGAAACACCATATATTTT.

This sequence joins TRBV15 and TRBJ1-1; D is uncertain. V was trimmed by 3 bases and J by 1 base, leaving 15 bases between them. This CDR3 has 16 residues. Per germline, CDR1 LNHNV and CDR2 YYDKDF (reference sequence). The CDR3 coding sequence is TGTGCCACCAGCAGCCAAACCTCGACACCGAACACTGAAGCTTTCTTT. It encodes CATSSQTSTPNTEAFF.

The chain combines TRBV6-2 or TRBV6-3 with TRBJ1-5; D might be TRBD1 (5 bases). Germline V CDR1 and CDR2: MNHEY, SVGEGT. The V end lost 5 bases, the J end lost 1 base, and 15 bases lay between the germline ends. The CDR3 runs 16 residues. The CDR3 spells CASSGTSRGSNQPQHF. CDR3 bases: TGTGCCAGCAGTGGGACTTCAAGGGGAAGCAATCAGCCCCAGCATTTT.

The chain carries TRBV7-2 and TRBJ1-5, with unresolved D. Trimming removed 4 bases at V and 5 bases at J, with 9 bases between. The length of the CDR3 is 13 residues. Germline CDR1 SGHTA, CDR2 FQGNSA. The CDR3 is CASSYEHDQPQHF. CDR3 DNA sequence: TGTGCCAGCAGCTACGAACATGATCAGCCCCAGCATTTT.

V gene TRBV27 combines with J gene TRBJ2-7; 11 bases map to TRBD1. Trimming at V came to 4 bases and at J to 2 bases, leaving 10 bases not matched to a gene. CDR1 is MNHEY, CDR2 SMNVEV, per germline (reference sequence). The CDR3 runs to 17 residues. The DNA for the CDR3 is TGTGCCAGCAGTTCCATCCCGGGGACAGGGGGTCCCTACGAGCAGTACTTC. Its translation is CASSSIPGTGGPYEQYF.

This clone came up a few times. The chain has TRBV20-1 and TRBJ2-7, with 10 bases identical to TRBD2. CDR3 size: 13 residues. In germline, CDR1 is DFQATT, CDR2 SNEGSKA (reference sequence). Losses at the gene ends were 3 bases for V and 5 bases for J; bases not matched to a gene: 4. CDR3 nucleotides: TGCAGTGCTAGTCTAGCGGGAGTGCACGAGCAGTACTTC. As protein: CSASLAGVHEQYF.

This clone was found once. V gene TRBV6-5 combines with J gene TRBJ2-3, with a possible D match to TRBD1 (5 bases). CDR1 MNHEY and CDR2 SVGAGI come from the germline V gene. V shed 5 bases and J shed 9 bases, with 15 bases lying between them. The CDR3 is 13 amino acids. CDR3 bases: TGTGCCAGCAGTCTCACAGGTTCCCAAACGCAGTATTTT. This codes for CASSLTGSQTQYF.

The rearrangement joins TRBV12-3 or TRBV12-4 to TRBJ2-1; a weak D match, TRBD1 (5 bases). This CDR3 has 12 amino acids. V was trimmed by 9 bases and J by 6 bases, leaving 12 bases between them. The CDR3 region is CASLREINEQFF. DNA of the CDR3: TGTGCCAGTCTCAGGGAAATCAATGAGCAGTTCTTC.

CDR3 region: CASSPGGSMNTEAFF. The CDR3 DNA reads TGTGCCAGCTCACCGGGGGGATCTATGAACACTGAAGCTTTCTTT. The chain is built from TRBV18 and TRBJ1-1, with D possibly matching TRBD1 (5 bases). The CDR3 runs to 15 residues. The V gene lost 3 bases and the J gene lost 0 bases, with 11 bases spanning the gap. CDR1 is KGHSH, CDR2 LQKENI, per germline.

The rearrangement uses TRBV6-5 and TRBJ1-2, with D perhaps matching TRBD1 (5 bases). CDR3 size: 15 residues. V was trimmed by 0 bases and J by 5 bases, leaving 13 bases between them. The germline V gene has CDR1 MNHEY and CDR2 SVGAGI. Here the CDR3 reads CASSYSRQGGYGYTF. CDR3 in DNA: TGTGCCAGCAGTTACTCGAGGCAGGGAGGATATGGCTACACCTTC.

The chain has TRBV4-3 and TRBJ2-7; a weak D match, TRBD2 (6 bases). The CDR3 extends over 15 amino acids. The germline gives CDR1 LGHNA, CDR2 YSLEER. Trimming took off 0 bases at V and 6 bases at J, with 15 bases between the two ends. The CDR3 DNA sequence: TGCGCCAGCAGCCAAGATCGGGGAGGAGGTTTCGAGCAGTACTTC. Its translation is CASSQDRGGGFEQYF.

The sample holds one count of this clone. Within the sample, other DNA sequences also encode this same CDR3. The chain is built from TRBV7-2 and TRBJ1-1; tentatively, D is TRBD1 (5 bases). CDR1 and CDR2 from the germline V gene are SGHTA and FQGNSA. V lost 1 base and J lost 1, with 10 bases in between. CDR3 length equals 15 residues. The CDR3 nucleotides read TGTGCCAGCAGCTTAGTGGGGGGTGGGAACACTGAAGCTTTCTTT. Translation: CASSLVGGGNTEAFF. Variable domain in full (rest from reference TRBV7-2 and TRBJ1-1): GAGVSQSPSNKVTEKGKDVELRCDPISGHTALYWYRQSLGQGLEFLIYFQGNSAPDKSGLPSDRFSAERTGGSVSTLTIQRTQQEDSAVYLCASSLVGGGNTEAFFGQGTRLTVV.

The chain carries TRBV10-3 and TRBJ2-7; 10 bases agree with TRBD2. This CDR3 contains 13 residues. CDR1 is ENHRY and CDR2 is SYGVKD in the germline V gene. With V trimmed by 6 bases and J by 4 bases, 3 bases remained unmatched. CDR3 amino acids: CAISLLAGYEQYF. CDR3 bases: TGTGCCATCAGCCTACTAGCGGGGTACGAGCAGTACTTC.

The gene calls are TRBV11-3 and TRBJ1-6; D is perhaps TRBD1 (6 bases). Germline CDR1 is SGHNT and CDR2 is YENEEA. This CDR3 has 15 amino acids. V lost 5 bases to trimming and J lost 7 bases, with 15 bases between them. The CDR3 region is CASSPRGSLNSPLHF. The CDR3 bases are TGTGCCAGCAGCCCGAGGGGGAGTTTGAATTCACCCCTCCACTTT. Using reference TRBV11-3 and TRBJ1-6 for the parts outside the CDR3, the full variable domain is EAGVVQSPRYKIIEKKQPVAFWCNPISGHNTLYWYLQNLGQGPELLIRYENEEAVDDSQLPKDRFSAERLKGVDSTLKIQPAELGDSAVYLCASSPRGSLNSPLHFGNGTRLTVT.

This rearrangement joins TRBV12-3 or TRBV12-4 to TRBJ1-4; D is uncertain. The CDR3 consists of 13 residues. V shed 2 bases and J shed 6 bases, with 7 bases lying between them. Here the CDR3 reads CASSLREYEKLFF. The CDR3 coding sequence is TGTGCCAGCAGTTTACGGGAATATGAAAAACTGTTTTTT.

The chain is built from TRBV9 and TRBJ2-7, with a possible D match to TRBD1 (6 bases). The CDR3 sequence is 15 residues long. The germline gives CDR1 SGDLS, CDR2 YYNGEE. V shed 3 bases and J shed 4 bases, with 17 bases lying between them. The CDR3 region has the DNA TGTGCCAGCAGCGCGCAAGGGGGTACAGAATACGAGCAGTACTTC. It is translated as CASSAQGGTEYEQYF.

This clone was observed a handful of times. V and J are TRBV6-4 and TRBJ2-3, with D possibly matching TRBD2 (6 bases). Germline V CDR1 and CDR2: MRHNA, SNTAGT. The V and J ends lost 3 bases and 3 bases respectively, with 16 bases between them. The CDR3 runs to 16 residues. As DNA, the CDR3 is TGTGCCAGCAGTGAGAGATCGGGAGATGGGACAGATACGCAGTATTTT. Protein: CASSERSGDGTDTQYF.

The chain links TRBV19 to TRBJ1-2; no definite D call. Germline loops: CDR1 LNHDA, CDR2 SQIVND (reference sequence). V dropped 1 base and J dropped 2 bases, with 8 bases sitting between them. The length of the CDR3 is 14 residues. The CDR3 nucleotides are TGTGCCAGTAGTATAGGTATGGAGAACTATGGCTACACCTTC. This gives the protein CASSIGMENYGYTF.

This clone was seen once. The chain combines TRBV5-6 with TRBJ2-3, with D possibly being TRBD2 (6 bases). V lost 5 bases and J 1 base, leaving 17 bases between the germline ends. Germline V lookup: CDR1 SGHDT, CDR2 YYEEEE. This CDR3 has 16 amino acids. This chain's CDR3 is CASSSGTGVGTDTQYF. CDR3 in DNA: TGTGCCAGCAGTTCCGGTACGGGGGTGGGCACAGATACGCAGTATTTT.

J is TRBJ1-5 and V is TRBV18; D remains unclear. V was pared by 6 bases and J by 11 bases, with 20 bases between. The germline CDR1 and CDR2 sequences are KGHSH and LQKENI. There are 14 residues in the CDR3. CDR3 DNA: TGTGCCAGCTCCCCCGGCAGCCCGGGTATGTCCCAGCATTTT. Its protein is CASSPGSPGMSQHF.

The gene calls are TRBV28 and TRBJ1-6; TRBD1 is a possible D gene (5 bases). V was cut by 4 bases and J by 7 bases, with 11 bases left in between. The CDR3 loop spans 14 amino acids. In germline, CDR1 is MDHEN, CDR2 SYDVKM. CDR3 sequence: CASSWRTGNSPLHF. In nucleotides, the CDR3 is TGTGCCAGCAGTTGGCGCACAGGCAATTCACCCCTCCACTTT.

The chain links TRBV27 to TRBJ2-1, with a weak D call TRBD1 (6 bases). In germline, CDR1 is MNHEY, CDR2 SMNVEV (reference sequence). Between the trimmed V and J ends, which lost 1 base and 3 bases, there was a span of 7 bases. The CDR3 totals 14 residues. The CDR3, as DNA: TGTGCCAGCAGTTTATTAGGGGGCTACAATGAGCAGTTCTTC. Translation: CASSLLGGYNEQFF.